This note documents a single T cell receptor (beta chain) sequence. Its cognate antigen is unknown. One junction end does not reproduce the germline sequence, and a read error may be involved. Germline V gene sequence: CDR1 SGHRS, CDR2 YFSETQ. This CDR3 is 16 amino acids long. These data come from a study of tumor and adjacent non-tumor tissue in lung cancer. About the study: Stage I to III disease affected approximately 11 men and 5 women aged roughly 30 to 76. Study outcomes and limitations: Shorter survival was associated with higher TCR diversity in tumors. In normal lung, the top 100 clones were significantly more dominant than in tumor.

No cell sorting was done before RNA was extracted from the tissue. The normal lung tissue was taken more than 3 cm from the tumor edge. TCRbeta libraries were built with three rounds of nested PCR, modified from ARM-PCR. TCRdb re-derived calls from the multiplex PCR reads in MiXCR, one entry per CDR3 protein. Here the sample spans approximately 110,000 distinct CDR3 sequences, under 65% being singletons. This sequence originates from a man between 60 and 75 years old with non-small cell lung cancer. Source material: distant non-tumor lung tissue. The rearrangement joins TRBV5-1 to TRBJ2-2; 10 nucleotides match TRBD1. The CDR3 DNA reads TGCGCCAGCAGCTTGTCTGGGACAGGGGTTCCCGGGGACCTGTTTTTT. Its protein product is CASSLSGTGVPGDLFF. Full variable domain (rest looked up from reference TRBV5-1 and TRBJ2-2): KAGVTQTPRYLIKTRGQQVTLSCSPISGHRSVSWYQQTPGQGLQFLFEYFSETQRNKGNFPGRFSGRQFSNSRSEMNVSTLELGDSALYLCASSLSGTGVPGDLFFGEGSRLTVL.